The source of this TCR beta chain is a study of CD8+ T cells in alopecia areata. Study-level information: Female C3H/HeJ mice aged about 6-10 weeks were given skin from C3H/HeJ graft donors, about 6-12 months old, that had spontaneous alopecia.

About this clone: Its antigen remains unidentified. Gene names are the mouse ones. From the germline J gene comes the end of the CDR3, since the read stops 4 residues before it.

CDR1 is NSQYPW, CDR2 LRSPGD, per germline (reference sequence). The CDR3 length is 16 residues. V dropped 0 bases and J dropped 6 bases, with 15 bases sitting between them. Sequencing templates came from extracted RNA that was reverse transcribed into cDNA. Profiling relied on immunoSEQ multiplex PCR, and the TCRdb table lists in-frame clones only, not all of them. The sample holds roughly 120,000 clones, and no clone turns up only once. Findings and caveats of the study: Sharing of TCR sequences between patients (possibly for HLA-related reasons) was less clear than in mice.

The receptor was isolated from a C3H/HeJ mouse with alopecia areata. This strain has MHC haplotype H2-k. The J gene is TRBJ2-1, the V gene TRBV1, with a tentative D call TRBD2 (7 bases). Sequenced sample: lesional skin. CDR3 loop: CTCSADRRGGGAEQFF. Incomplete CDR3 DNA: TGCACCTGCAGTGCAGATCGGAGGGGGGGAGGTGCT.